This T cell receptor beta chain was captured in a study of blood T cells in healthy people across ages (dated by TCRdb to about 2015). Concerning the study at large: In model experiments, roughly one uniquely barcoded TCR beta cDNA molecule per two T cells was captured by template switching. Two additional independent replicas of 1 million unique cDNA reads from the same blood draw were analyzed for two donors (one aged 18 to 30 and one aged 80 or older). The donors were divided into four age groups: young (average 16 years), middle-aged (roughly 40), aged (approximately 62) and long-lived (around 80). The study measured age-related changes in TCR beta repertoire diversity using deep sequencing normalized with unique cDNA molecular identifiers. To avoid experimental bias, donors of different ages were randomly spread across the sequencing lanes. What the study reported, not specific to this receptor: Donor CMV infection status was unknown, potentially confounding age-related changes in expanded clonotypes. Observed TCR beta diversity per million T cells fell roughly linearly with age, and a significant reduction was already apparent by age roughly 40. Estimates of total diversity based on one million sequenced T cells were regarded as lower bounds and as underestimates. Bulk unsorted PBMC profiling prevented conclusive comparison of naive and antigen-experienced compartments. The long-lived group showed more naive CD4+ T cells, fewer expanded clones and increased TCR diversity than the aged group, suggesting age selection. A strong correlation was found between observed TCR beta diversity and the percentage of naive T cells measured by flow cytometry.

Systemically healthy Caucasian individuals from Russia, 39 in total and aged about 6 to 90 years, were included as donors. Each donor gave 8.5 to 10 milliliters of peripheral blood, collected into EDTA-treated Vacutainer tubes. Ficoll-Paque density-gradient centrifugation was used to isolate PBMCs, with at least 7 million obtained per sample. Trizol reagent was used to extract total RNA from PBMCs, with at least 5.5 micrograms per sample. The percentages of naive CD45RAhigh/CD27high T cells were determined by flow cytometry on a PBMC aliquot from every donor. From V the trimming removes 2 bases and from J it removes 4 bases, while the gene matches leave 11 bases of the junction unaccounted for. The CDR1 and CDR2 encoded by the germline V gene (reference sequence) are DFQATT and SNEGSKA. The CDR3 starts with the cysteine, ends with the phenylalanine, and has 17 residues. The entry retains the CDR3 DNA only, 51 bases that are in frame from base 1.

The method behind the library was 5' RACE. Sequenced using an Illumina HiSeq 2500. A second PCR of roughly 6 to 12 cycles was performed with a sample-barcoded 5' primer and a J-beta primer mix. A unique molecular identifier was introduced onto each TCR beta cDNA molecule by a template-switch 5' adaptor carrying 12 random nucleotides. Each sample yielded at least 3 million CDR3-containing paired-end reads. First-strand cDNA was synthesized from all RNA with the Mint cDNA synthesis kit, primed by a TRBC-specific oligonucleotide. All cDNA was treated with uracil-DNA glycosylase and then went through a first 18-cycle PCR with the universal primers M1SS and BC2_uni_R. The authors' pipeline ran thus. Each sample was normalized by randomly selecting 1 million high-quality reads, each carrying a distinct molecular identifier. Instead of being binned into consensus sequences, reads that shared molecular identifiers were thrown out. MiTCR, with a Q25 quality threshold and the strictest error-elimination algorithm, was used for CDR3 identification, clonotype clustering and error correction. A nonparametric unseen species model with Euler transformation was used to estimate lower-bound total TCR beta diversity. TCRdb passed the public sequencing reads through fastp at Q25 and MiXCR, retaining productive beta sequences. A single entry per CDR3 protein holds the most common genes and DNA from its merged rows. The V and J calls reflect TCRdb's pipeline rather than the authors' work. For this sample there are hundreds of thousands of distinct CDR3 sequences; about 42% appear just once. Together, the top ten hold about a sixth of the sample.

This clonotype was seen more than once but under ten times. Its antigen is unknown. Base qualities are not at hand, and no much larger clone is one base apart. The sequencing input was blood. Recombination linked TRBV20-1 to TRBJ2-3; 11 nucleotides in the junction match TRBD2. The sequence was obtained from a man of 80 years or more in good health. The CDR3 protein sequence reads: CSARNRSPSGRPDTQYF. DNA sequence: TGCAGTGCTAGAAACCGCTCCCCTAGCGGGAGGCCAGATACGCAGTATTTT.